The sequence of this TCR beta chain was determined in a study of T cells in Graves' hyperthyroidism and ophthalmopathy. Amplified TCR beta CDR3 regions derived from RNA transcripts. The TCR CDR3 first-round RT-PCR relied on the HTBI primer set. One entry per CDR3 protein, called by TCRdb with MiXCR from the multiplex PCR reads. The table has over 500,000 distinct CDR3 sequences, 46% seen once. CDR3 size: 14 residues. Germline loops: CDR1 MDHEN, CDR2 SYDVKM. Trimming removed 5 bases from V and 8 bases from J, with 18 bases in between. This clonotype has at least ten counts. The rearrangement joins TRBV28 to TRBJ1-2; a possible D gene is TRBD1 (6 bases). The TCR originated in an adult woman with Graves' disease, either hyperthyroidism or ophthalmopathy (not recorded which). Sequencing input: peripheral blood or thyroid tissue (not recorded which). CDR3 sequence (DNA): TGTGCCAGCAGTACTCTCGACAGGAGGAAAGGCTACACCTTC. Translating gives CASSTLDRRKGYTF.